This T cell receptor beta chain is drawn from a study of blood T cell repertoires in COVID-19. For the study at large: COVID-19 samples collected from the United States, Italy and Spain covered acute and convalescent phases. Sources were T cells, B-cell-depleted T cells, or PBMCs; the material itself was cDNA or gDNA.

Original methodology: Amplified reference gene primers provided the basis for estimating nucleated cell counts. Repertoires were generated with immunoSEQ multiplex PCR, while TCRdb's copy carries only in-frame clones and drops some. V and J calls and clone size are copied from that table; D and trimming were computed from the DNA. The sample contains 130,000 or so clones, roughly four fifths of which appear only once. This CDR3 contains 13 residues. The V gene end was trimmed by 8 bases and the J gene end by 6 bases; junction bases not matched to a gene: 12. Germline-derived CDR1 and CDR2 are SQVTM and ANQGSEA.

The sequence was obtained from a woman aged 55 to 70 with acute or convalescent COVID-19. The chain uses TRBV29-1 and TRBJ1-2; 7 nucleotides match TRBD1. The sample was peripheral blood. CDR3 nucleotides: TGCAGCATAGGAGGGGGCCTAAGGAATGGCTACACCTTC. As protein: CSIGGGLRNGYTF.